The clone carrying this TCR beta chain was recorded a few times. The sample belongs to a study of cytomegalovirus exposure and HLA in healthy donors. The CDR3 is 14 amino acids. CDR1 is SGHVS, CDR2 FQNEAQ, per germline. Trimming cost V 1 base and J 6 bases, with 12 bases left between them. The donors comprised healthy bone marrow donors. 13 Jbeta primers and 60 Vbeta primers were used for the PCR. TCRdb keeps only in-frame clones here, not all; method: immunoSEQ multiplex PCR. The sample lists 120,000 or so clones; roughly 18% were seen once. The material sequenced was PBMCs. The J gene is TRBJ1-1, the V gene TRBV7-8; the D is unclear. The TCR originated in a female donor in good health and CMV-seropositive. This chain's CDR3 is CASSLELWRPEAFF. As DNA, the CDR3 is TGTGCCAGCAGCTTAGAACTCTGGCGGCCTGAAGCTTTCTTT.